A single sample gave rise to the 18 T cell receptor beta chains below, sequenced in a study of cytomegalovirus exposure and HLA in healthy donors. Primers: 60 Vbeta forward and 13 Jbeta reverse. Sequencing was performed with immunoSEQ multiplex PCR; in TCRdb, only in-frame clones are kept and a portion is missing. Of some 170,000 clones listed, 78% are singletons. The material sequenced was PBMCs. Receptors originate from a female donor in good health and CMV-seronegative.

The gene calls are TRBV19 and TRBJ1-1; D uncertain. This CDR3 region has 11 residues. Trimming stripped 11 bases from V and 11 bases from J, with 18 bases between. CDR1 and CDR2 from the germline V gene are LNHDA and SQIVND (reference sequence). The CDR3 bases are TGTGCCTCTGGGTGGGCCGGGAGGGCTTTCTTT. Protein: CASGWAGRAFF.

DNA for the CDR3: TGTGCCAGCAGCACCCAAGCACTAGCGGCACCTGATACCGGGGAGCTGTTTTTT. Its translation: CASSTQALAAPDTGELFF. V and J are TRBV7-9 and TRBJ2-2, with TRBD2 matching over 8 bases. CDR3 length: 18 residues. The junction had 16 bases not matched to a gene; V was cut back by 5 bases and J by 5 bases. Germline assignment: CDR1 SEHNR and CDR2 FQNEAQ (reference sequence).

The rearrangement joins TRBV6-1 to TRBJ2-4; 7 bases align to TRBD1. Unmatched junction bases numbered 9, after V lost 8 bases and J lost 8 bases. The CDR3 has 13 amino acids. The germline gives CDR1 MNHNS, CDR2 SASEGT. The CDR3 protein is CASVGQLSDIQYF. The CDR3 nucleotides read TGTGCCAGCGTGGGACAGCTTAGTGACATTCAGTACTTC.

Worth noting for this clone: This sample also contains other DNA sequences that code for the same CDR3. The CDR3 DNA is TGTGCCTGGAGTGTTAGGAGCGGGCGATCCTACGAGCAGTACTTC. Its protein product is CAWSVRSGRSYEQYF. V and J are TRBV30 and TRBJ2-7; perhaps TRBD2 as D (6 bases). CDR3 size: 15 residues. V was shortened by 0 bases and J by 1 base, with 13 bases between the two germline ends. Germline V gene lookup returns CDR1 GTSNPN and CDR2 SVGIG (reference sequence).

The J gene is TRBJ2-7, the V gene TRBV7-9, with TRBD1 identical over 8 bases. The CDR3 covers 14 residues. Germline values: CDR1 SEHNR, CDR2 FQNEAQ (reference sequence). The J segment lost 6 bases and the V segment lost 1 base, leaving 5 bases of the junction unmatched. In DNA, the CDR3 is TGTGCCAGCAGCTTAGGGGCAGGGGGCCTCGAGCAGTACTTC. This sequence encodes CASSLGAGGLEQYF.

The chain links TRBV23-1 to TRBJ2-3; 8 bases map to TRBD1. TRBV23-1 is marked as an open reading frame, function uncertain. The CDR3 contains 16 residues. Losses at the gene ends were 0 bases for V and 1 base for J; bases not matched to a gene: 3. The CDR3 here is CASSQSGQGGTDTQYF. DNA for the CDR3: TGCGCCAGCAGTCAATCAGGACAGGGTGGCACAGATACGCAGTATTTT.

This clone occurred once. The V and J genes are TRBV7-2 and TRBJ2-6, with 7 bases fitting TRBD1. Germline trimming cut 6 bases from V and 1 base from J; bases unmatched to any gene: 6. Per germline, CDR1 SGHTA and CDR2 FQGNSA. The CDR3 runs to 16 residues. In DNA form, the CDR3 reads TGTGCCAGCAGGTTCCAGGGGGTGTCTGGGGCCAACGTCCTGACTTTC. Translating it yields CASRFQGVSGANVLTF.

This clone came up a few times. The chain uses TRBV11-2 and TRBJ2-2; no clear D. V lost 2 bases and J lost 3, with 4 bases in between. The germline CDR1 and CDR2 sequences are SGHAT and FQNNGV. This CDR3 is built from 13 residues. The CDR3 coding sequence is TGTGCCAGCAGCTTATCGGACACCGGGGAGCTGTTTTTT. It yields the protein CASSLSDTGELFF.

The J gene is TRBJ1-1, the V gene TRBV6-5; 8 nucleotides line up with TRBD1. The CDR3 is made up of 15 amino acids. Germline V gives CDR1 MNHEY, CDR2 SVGAGI. The ends lost 4 bases at V and 0 bases at J; junction bases unmatched: 4. CDR3 loop: CASSSMGQVNTEAFF. The CDR3 nucleotides read TGTGCCAGCAGTTCGATGGGACAGGTGAACACTGAAGCTTTCTTT.

The chain has TRBV4-2 and TRBJ2-7; 9 nucleotides line up with TRBD2. V was clipped by 0 bases and J by 4 bases; unmatched bases: 13. Per the germline V gene, CDR1 is LGHNA and CDR2 is YNFKEQ. The CDR3 has 18 residues. This chain's CDR3 is CASSQDIISLAGSYEQYF. CDR3 nucleotide sequence: TGTGCCAGCAGCCAAGATATCATCTCCCTAGCGGGATCATACGAGCAGTACTTC.

V and J are TRBV29-1 and TRBJ1-3, with D perhaps TRBD1 (6 bases). Trimming cost V 5 bases and J 0 bases, with 11 bases left between them. This CDR3 comprises 14 residues. Germline CDR1 SQVTM, CDR2 ANQGSEA. For the CDR3, the DNA is TGCAGCGTTACCCGACAGGTCTCTGGAAACACCATATATTTT. Translated: CSVTRQVSGNTIYF.

Here the CDR3 DNA reads TGCAGCGTTGCAGGTCAGGGGGGAATTGGGGCCAACGTCCTGACTTTC. Protein sequence: CSVAGQGGIGANVLTF. This rearrangement joins TRBV29-1 to TRBJ2-6; D might be TRBD1 (7 bases). The V end was cut by 4 bases, the J end by 3 bases, with 16 bases between. This CDR3 has 16 amino acids. The germline CDR1 and CDR2 sequences are SQVTM and ANQGSEA. Full variable domain (missing parts from reference TRBV29-1 and TRBJ2-6): SAVISQKPSRDICQRGTSLTIQCQVDSQVTMMFWYRQQPGQSLTLIATANQGSEATYESGFVIDKFPISRPNLTFSTLTVSNMSPEDSSIYLCSVAGQGGIGANVLTFGAGSRLTVL.

CDR3 coding DNA: TGTGCCAGCTCTCTGGGACAGGGGAACCTTATTTATCAGCCCCAGCATTTT. It yields the protein CASSLGQGNLIYQPQHF. This rearrangement joins TRBV18 to TRBJ1-5; TRBD1 matches at 10 bases. With 6 bases clipped from V and 5 bases from J, the junction kept 13 bases outside the gene matches. Germline V lookup: CDR1 KGHSH, CDR2 LQKENI. The CDR3 runs to 17 residues.

The rearrangement joins TRBV7-2 to TRBJ2-1, with 9 bases identical to TRBD2. This CDR3 has 15 residues. Germline CDR1 SGHTA, CDR2 FQGNSA. J lost 9 bases, V lost 5 bases, and 11 bases had no gene match. This CDR3 is CASSPSSGSPPEQFF. The CDR3 nucleotides are TGTGCCAGCAGCCCCAGTAGCGGGAGCCCCCCTGAGCAGTTCTTC.

This clone was counted once. V is TRBV2 and J is TRBJ2-1; 7 bases are a match to TRBD1. The CDR3 sequence is 12 residues long. V shed 9 bases and J 4 bases; nucleotides not matched to a gene: 3. Germline values: CDR1 SNHLY, CDR2 FYNNEI. CDR3: CASQTGYNEQFF. The CDR3 DNA follows: TGTGCCAGTCAGACAGGGTACAATGAGCAGTTCTTC.

The chain links TRBV7-2 to TRBJ2-1, with D possibly TRBD1 on 6 matching bases. CDR3 length: 14 amino acids. Deletions cut 3 bases from V and 5 bases from J, with 11 bases between. Germline V gene data show CDR1 as SGHTA and CDR2 as FQGNSA. The CDR3 nucleotides read TGTGCCAGCAGCTTCGGGACAAACAACAATGAGCAGTTCTTC. This gives the protein CASSFGTNNNEQFF. The full variable domain, completed using reference TRBV7-2 and TRBJ2-1, is GAGVSQSPSNKVTEKGKDVELRCDPISGHTALYWYRQSLGQGLEFLIYFQGNSAPDKSGLPSDRFSAERTGGSVSTLTIQRTQQEDSAVYLCASSFGTNNNEQFFGPGTRLTVL.

J is TRBJ2-1 and V is TRBV6-7; possibly TRBD2 for D (7 bases). TRBV6-7 is an ORF, with its function uncertain. The CDR3 covers 16 residues. Trimming took off 2 bases at V and 14 bases at J, with 25 bases between the two ends. The CDR3 DNA sequence: TGTGCCAGCAGTTACCCTCGGGGGGCACTTACTACTGGGGAGTTCTTC. Its protein is CASSYPRGALTTGEFF.

On this clone: The same CDR3 can be traced to other DNA sequences in this sample. This chain links TRBV5-5 with TRBJ2-7; 9 bases align to TRBD1. The germline V gene has CDR1 SGHKS and CDR2 YYEKEE (reference sequence). The CDR3 is 15 amino acids. V shed 3 bases and J 0 bases; nucleotides not matched to a gene: 4. The CDR3 nucleotides are TGTGCCAGCAGCTCGGACAGGGGCCGCTCCTACGAGCAGTACTTC. It is translated as CASSSDRGRSYEQYF.